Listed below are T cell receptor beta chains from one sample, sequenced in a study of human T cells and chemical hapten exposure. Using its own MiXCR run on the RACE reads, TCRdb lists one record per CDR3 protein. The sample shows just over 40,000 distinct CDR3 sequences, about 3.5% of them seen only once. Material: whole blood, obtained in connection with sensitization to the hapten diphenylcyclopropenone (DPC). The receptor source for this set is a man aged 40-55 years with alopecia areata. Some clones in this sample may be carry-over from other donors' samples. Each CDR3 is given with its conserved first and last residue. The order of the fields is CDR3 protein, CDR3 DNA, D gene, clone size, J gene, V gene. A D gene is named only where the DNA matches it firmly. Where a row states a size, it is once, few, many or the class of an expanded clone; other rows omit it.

CDR3 protein: CASSLYRRDEKLFF
CDR3 DNA: TGTGCCAGCAGTTTATACCGAAGGGATGAAAAACTGTTTTTT
D gene: .
clone size: many
J gene: TRBJ1-4
V gene: TRBV28

CDR3 protein: CASSFSGGAGNYGYTF
CDR3 DNA: TGTGCCAGCAGTTTTTCAGGGGGCGCAGGGAACTATGGCTACACCTTC
D gene: TRBD1
clone size: many
J gene: TRBJ1-2
V gene: TRBV27

CDR3 protein: CAISGGRTDTQYF
CDR3 DNA: TGTGCCATCTCAGGGGGGAGAACAGATACGCAGTATTTT
D gene: .
clone size: many
J gene: TRBJ2-3
V gene: TRBV10-3

CDR3 protein: CASSPGTSGTDTQYF
CDR3 DNA: TGTGCCAGCAGCCCGGGGACTAGCGGCACAGATACGCAGTATTTT
D gene: TRBD2
clone size: few
J gene: TRBJ2-3
V gene: TRBV7-9

CDR3 protein: CASSVAARPSYGYTF
CDR3 DNA: TGTGCCAGCAGCGTAGCTGCCAGGCCAAGCTATGGCTACACCTTC
D gene: .
clone size: many
J gene: TRBJ1-2
V gene: TRBV9

CDR3 protein: CASSFDRTGEQFF
CDR3 DNA: TGTGCCAGCAGCTTTGACAGGACCGGTGAGCAGTTCTTC
D gene: .
clone size: medium-sized
J gene: TRBJ2-1
V gene: TRBV11-2

CDR3 protein: CASSPSGGGGRHEQYF
CDR3 DNA: TGCGCCAGCAGCCCCTCGGGCGGTGGGGGGCGCCACGAGCAGTACTTC
D gene: .
clone size: .
J gene: TRBJ2-7
V gene: TRBV5-1

CDR3 protein: CSAPPSTGSREKLFF
CDR3 DNA: TGCAGTGCTCCTCCTTCGACAGGTTCCCGCGAAAAACTGTTTTTT
D gene: .
clone size: many
J gene: TRBJ1-4
V gene: TRBV20-1

CDR3 protein: CATSQGYGGDTQYF
CDR3 DNA: TGTGCCACCAGTCAGGGCTATGGGGGAGATACGCAGTATTTT
D gene: .
clone size: many
J gene: TRBJ2-3
V gene: TRBV24-1

CDR3 protein: CASSWGRSDYEQYF
CDR3 DNA: TGTGCCAGCAGTTGGGGACGGTCCGACTACGAGCAGTACTTC
D gene: .
clone size: many
J gene: TRBJ2-7
V gene: TRBV12-3/TRBV12-4

CDR3 protein: CASRPRDPLSGELFF
CDR3 DNA: TGTGCCAGCAGGCCCCGGGACCCCCTGTCCGGGGAGCTGTTTTTT
D gene: .
clone size: many
J gene: TRBJ2-2
V gene: TRBV7-9

CDR3 protein: CSVDLPKAEQFF
CDR3 DNA: TGCAGCGTTGACCTCCCCAAAGCCGAGCAGTTCTTC
D gene: .
clone size: many
J gene: TRBJ2-1
V gene: TRBV29-1

CDR3 protein: CATSGGTLNTEAFF
CDR3 DNA: TGTGCCACCAGTGGAGGGACACTGAACACTGAAGCTTTCTTT
D gene: .
clone size: many
J gene: TRBJ1-1
V gene: TRBV24-1

CDR3 protein: CASSVDTYEQYF
CDR3 DNA: TGTGCCAGCAGTGTGGACACCTACGAGCAGTACTTC
D gene: .
clone size: many
J gene: TRBJ2-7
V gene: TRBV2

CDR3 protein: CSAFGRGSGEQYF
CDR3 DNA: TGCAGTGCTTTTGGGCGGGGTTCGGGCGAGCAGTACTTC
D gene: .
clone size: many
J gene: TRBJ2-7
V gene: TRBV20-1

CDR3 protein: CATSDPTGRDTGELFF
CDR3 DNA: TGTGCCACCAGTGATCCCACAGGGAGGGACACCGGGGAGCTGTTTTTT
D gene: .
clone size: many
J gene: TRBJ2-2
V gene: TRBV24-1

CDR3 protein: CASSHGSFGYTF
CDR3 DNA: TGTGCCAGCAGCCATGGGAGCTTCGGCTACACCTTC
D gene: .
clone size: few
J gene: TRBJ1-2
V gene: TRBV14

CDR3 protein: CASGPGLNTEAFF
CDR3 DNA: TGTGCCAGTGGGCCGGGGTTGAACACTGAAGCTTTCTTT
D gene: .
clone size: .
J gene: TRBJ1-1
V gene: TRBV9

CDR3 protein: CASSPPFAFTGGDEKLFF
CDR3 DNA: TGTGCCAGCTCACCACCGTTCGCCTTTACAGGGGGCGATGAAAAACTGTTTTTT
D gene: TRBD1
clone size: many
J gene: TRBJ1-4
V gene: TRBV18

CDR3 protein: CSAIGGGTAGETQYF
CDR3 DNA: TGCAGTGCTATAGGTGGGGGGACCGCCGGGGAGACCCAGTACTTC
D gene: .
clone size: many
J gene: TRBJ2-5
V gene: TRBV20-1

CDR3 protein: CASSFGLGSPLHF
CDR3 DNA: TGTGCCAGCAGTTTTGGGTTGGGTTCACCCCTCCACTTT
D gene: .
clone size: many
J gene: TRBJ1-6
V gene: TRBV6-5

CDR3 protein: CASSPGTGFETQYF
CDR3 DNA: TGTGCCAGCTCACCCGGGACAGGGTTTGAAACCCAGTACTTC
D gene: TRBD1
clone size: many
J gene: TRBJ2-5
V gene: TRBV18

CDR3 protein: CAISESQTGLTEAFF
CDR3 DNA: TGTGCCATCAGTGAGTCTCAGACAGGACTCACTGAAGCTTTCTTT
D gene: .
clone size: many
J gene: TRBJ1-1
V gene: TRBV10-3

CDR3 protein: CATSGPATNEKLFF
CDR3 DNA: TGTGCCACCAGCGGACCGGCGACTAATGAAAAACTGTTTTTT
D gene: .
clone size: few
J gene: TRBJ1-4
V gene: TRBV15

CDR3 protein: CASSTSLSRTEAFF
CDR3 DNA: TGTGCCAGCAGTACGTCCCTCTCCCGCACTGAAGCTTTCTTT
D gene: .
clone size: many
J gene: TRBJ1-1
V gene: TRBV6-5

CDR3 protein: CASSPTSGSEQYF
CDR3 DNA: TGTGCCAGCAGCCCGACTAGCGGGAGCGAGCAGTACTTC
D gene: TRBD2
clone size: many
J gene: TRBJ2-7
V gene: TRBV6-2/TRBV6-3

CDR3 protein: CASSDLLAVSSYNEQFF
CDR3 DNA: TGTGCCAGCAGTGATCTACTAGCGGTGAGCTCCTACAATGAGCAGTTCTTC
D gene: TRBD2
clone size: few
J gene: TRBJ2-1
V gene: TRBV2

CDR3 protein: CSARLAGETQYF
CDR3 DNA: TGCAGTGCTAGACTAGCGGGAGAGACCCAGTACTTC
D gene: TRBD2
clone size: many
J gene: TRBJ2-5
V gene: TRBV20-1

CDR3 protein: CAWKRGEAFF
CDR3 DNA: TGTGCCTGGAAAAGAGGTGAAGCTTTCTTT
D gene: .
clone size: many
J gene: TRBJ1-1
V gene: TRBV30

CDR3 protein: CASSQAGTGGADTQYF
CDR3 DNA: TGTGCCAGCAGCCAAGCCGGGACAGGGGGCGCAGATACGCAGTATTTT
D gene: TRBD1
clone size: many
J gene: TRBJ2-3
V gene: TRBV4-2

CDR3 protein: CASILAGAKDTQYF
CDR3 DNA: TGTGCCAGCATATTAGCGGGAGCTAAAGATACGCAGTATTTT
D gene: TRBD2
clone size: few
J gene: TRBJ2-3
V gene: TRBV28